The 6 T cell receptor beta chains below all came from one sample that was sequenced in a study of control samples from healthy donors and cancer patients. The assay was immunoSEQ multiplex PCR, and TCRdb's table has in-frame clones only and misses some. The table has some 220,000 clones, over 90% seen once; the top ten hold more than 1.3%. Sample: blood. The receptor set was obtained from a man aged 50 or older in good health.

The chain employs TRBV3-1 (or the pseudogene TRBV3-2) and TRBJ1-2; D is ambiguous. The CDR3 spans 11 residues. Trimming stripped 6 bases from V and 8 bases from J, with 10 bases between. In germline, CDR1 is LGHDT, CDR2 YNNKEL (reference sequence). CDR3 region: CASSHAEGYTF. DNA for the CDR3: TGTGCCAGCAGTCATGCGGAGGGCTACACCTTC.

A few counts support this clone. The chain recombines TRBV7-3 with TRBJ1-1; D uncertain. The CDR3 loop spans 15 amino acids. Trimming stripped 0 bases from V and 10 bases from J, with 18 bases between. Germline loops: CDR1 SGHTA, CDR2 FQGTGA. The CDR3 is CASSLTGPLNRGAFF. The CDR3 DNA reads TGTGCCAGCAGCTTAACAGGCCCTCTCAACCGCGGAGCTTTCTTT.

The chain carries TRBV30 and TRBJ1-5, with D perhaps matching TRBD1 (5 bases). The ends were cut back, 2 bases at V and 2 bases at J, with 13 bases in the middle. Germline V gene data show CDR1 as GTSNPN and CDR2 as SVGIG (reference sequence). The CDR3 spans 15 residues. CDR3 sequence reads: CAWSRSQQGNQPQHF. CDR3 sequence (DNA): TGTGCCTGGAGTCGATCTCAACAGGGCAATCAGCCCCAGCATTTT.

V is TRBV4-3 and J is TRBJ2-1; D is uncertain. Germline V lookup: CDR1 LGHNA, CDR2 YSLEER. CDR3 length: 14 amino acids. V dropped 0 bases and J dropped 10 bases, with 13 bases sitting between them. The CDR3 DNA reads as TGCGCCAGCAGCCAAGATGTAGGGTGGCGGGAGCAGTTCTTC. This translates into CASSQDVGWREQFF.

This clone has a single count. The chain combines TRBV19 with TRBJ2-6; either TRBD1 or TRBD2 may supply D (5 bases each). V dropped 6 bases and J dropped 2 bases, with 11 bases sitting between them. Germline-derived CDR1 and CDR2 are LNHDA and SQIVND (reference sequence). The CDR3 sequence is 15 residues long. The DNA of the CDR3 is TGTGCCAGTAGCACCGGGGCAACTGGGGCCAACGTCCTGACTTTC. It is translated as CASSTGATGANVLTF. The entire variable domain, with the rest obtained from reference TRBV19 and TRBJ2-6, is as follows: DGGITQSPKYLFRKEGQNVTLSCEQNLNHDAMYWYRQDPGQGLRLIYYSQIVNDFQKGDIAEGYSVSREKKESFPLTVTSAQKNPTAFYLCASSTGATGANVLTFGAGSRLTVL.

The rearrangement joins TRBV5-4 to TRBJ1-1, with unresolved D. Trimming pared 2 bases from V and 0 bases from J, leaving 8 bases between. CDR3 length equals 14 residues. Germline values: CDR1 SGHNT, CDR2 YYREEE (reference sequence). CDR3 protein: CASSFRTLNTEAFF. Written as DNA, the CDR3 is TGTGCCAGCAGCTTCCGTACGCTGAACACTGAAGCTTTCTTT.